Listed here are 12 T cell receptor beta chains from one sample, sequenced in a study of T cell repertoires in cytomegalovirus infection. TCRdb reprocessed the reads with MiXCR, giving one entry per CDR3 protein. The sample lists 45,000 to 60,000 distinct CDR3 sequences; 20% were seen once. These receptors have no identified antigens. Sequences were derived from CD8+ T cells from cultured PBMCs, sampled from culture after CMV antigen stimulation. The receptors were gathered from a human donor in good health (CMV status not recorded). Some clones in this sample may be carry-over from other donors' samples.

The chain employs TRBV6-8 and TRBJ2-5, with TRBD2 as a possible D gene (5 bases). The germline gives CDR1 MNHGY, CDR2 SAAAGT. The CDR3 runs to 13 residues. Trimming removed 3 bases at V and 5 bases at J, with 10 bases between. The CDR3 sequence: CASSYAEDETQYF. The CDR3 bases are TGTGCCAGCAGTTATGCGGAGGACGAGACCCAGTACTTC.

The chain has TRBV6-5 and TRBJ1-2; 10 positions match TRBD1. The germline gives CDR1 MNHEY, CDR2 SVGAGI. The trim removed 4 bases at V and 6 bases at J, leaving 2 bases unmatched. The CDR3 consists of 13 residues. The CDR3 region has the DNA TGTGCCAGCAGTTTTGGGACAGGGGATGGCTACACCTTC. Its protein is CASSFGTGDGYTF.

The count of this clonotype is one. V is TRBV27 and J is TRBJ2-1; 7 nucleotides align to TRBD2. The CDR3 contains 13 residues. V lost 5 bases to trimming and J lost 8 bases; unmatched junction nucleotides: 6. CDR1 is MNHEY, CDR2 SMNVEV, per germline (reference sequence). DNA for the CDR3: TGTGCCAGCAGTCGGCGGGAGTTCGATGAGCAGTTCTTC. It encodes CASSRREFDEQFF.

The CDR3 nucleotides read TGTGCCAGTAGCGGACGGCCGACGGGGAACACTGAAGCTTTCTTT. Its translation is CASSGRPTGNTEAFF. The rearrangement links TRBV19 to TRBJ1-1; no reliable D call. The CDR3 has 15 residues. Trimming removed 6 bases at V and 1 base at J, with 15 bases between. Per germline, CDR1 LNHDA and CDR2 SQIVND (reference sequence).

CDR3 sequence: CASSSSTGTQYF. Here the CDR3 DNA reads TGTGCCAGCAGCTCATCAACGGGGACCCAGTACTTC. This sequence joins TRBV7-2 and TRBJ2-5, with unresolved D. The V end was cut by 4 bases, the J end by 7 bases, with 10 bases between. The CDR3 loop spans 12 amino acids. Germline V lookup: CDR1 SGHTA, CDR2 FQGNSA.

There are a few counts of this clonotype. The chain employs TRBV4-2 and TRBJ1-1; no reliable D call. The CDR3 has 18 amino acids. Germline loops: CDR1 LGHNA, CDR2 YNFKEQ. Between the trimmed V and J ends, which lost 0 bases and 3 bases, there was a span of 20 bases. In nucleotides, the CDR3 is TGTGCCAGCAGCCAAGAGTTTGCGAGCGCGAGGGAGGACACTGAAGCTTTCTTT. It specifies CASSQEFASAREDTEAFF.

This chain uses TRBV7-2 with TRBJ2-5, with 11 bases identical to TRBD2. The germline CDR1 and CDR2 sequences are SGHTA and FQGNSA. CDR3 size: 15 residues. Trimming removed 4 bases from V and 5 bases from J; junction bases left unmatched: 6. CDR3 nucleotide sequence: TGTGCCAGCAGCTACACTAGCGGGAGTGGGGAGACCCAGTACTTC. This encodes CASSYTSGSGETQYF.

CDR3 in amino acids: CASSQEGENQPQHF. The CDR3 nucleotides read TGCGCCAGCAGCCAAGAGGGGGAAAATCAGCCCCAGCATTTT. This chain links TRBV4-1 with TRBJ1-5; a weak D match, TRBD1 (5 bases). The germline V gene has CDR1 MGHRA and CDR2 YSYEKL. CDR3 length: 14 residues. V lost 0 bases, J lost 4 bases, and 7 bases lay in between.

This clonotype was found a few times. V is TRBV6-2 or TRBV6-3 and J is TRBJ2-5, with 7 bases matching TRBD2. The CDR3 runs 17 residues. CDR1 is MNHEY and CDR2 is SVGEGT in the germline V gene. The ends lost 5 bases at V and 1 base at J; junction bases unmatched: 13. The CDR3 loop reads CASSPGLSGTPQETQYF. The DNA for the CDR3 is TGTGCCAGCAGTCCCGGACTAAGCGGGACCCCCCAAGAGACCCAGTACTTC.

Only a few counts were recorded for this clonotype. The chain couples TRBV7-2 to TRBJ2-1; 10 nucleotides line up with TRBD2. The junction had 1 base not matched to a gene; V was cut back by 3 bases and J by 2 bases. Germline values: CDR1 SGHTA, CDR2 FQGNSA. The CDR3 has 15 amino acids. The CDR3, as DNA: TGTGCCAGCAGCTTCGGGACTAGCGCCTACAATGAGCAGTTCTTC. Translated, it gives CASSFGTSAYNEQFF.

This clonotype is deemed large. CDR3 bases: TGTGCCAGCAGTCAGACTGACTCCTACAATGAGCAGTTCTTC. Its translation is CASSQTDSYNEQFF. The rearrangement links TRBV6-5 to TRBJ2-1, with D hard to call. CDR1 and CDR2 from the germline V gene are MNHEY and SVGAGI. V lost 5 bases and J lost 0, with 8 bases in between. This CDR3 spans 14 amino acids.

This clonotype was seen at least ten times. The chain couples TRBV20-1 to TRBJ1-5, with 10 positions matching TRBD1. The CDR3 is 16 amino acids. Trimming removed 6 bases from V and 5 bases from J; junction bases left unmatched: 13. Germline lookup yields CDR1 DFQATT and CDR2 SNEGSKA (reference sequence). The chain's CDR3 is CSAPGQGIFPDQPQHF. For the CDR3, the DNA is TGCAGTGCGCCGGGACAGGGGATTTTCCCAGATCAGCCCCAGCATTTT.